The rows below give T cell receptor beta chains drawn from one sample of a study of T cell responses to AZD1222 COVID-19 vaccine. Sequencing used immunoSEQ multiplex PCR; TCRdb keeps in-frame clones, though not all of them. The sample holds 150,000 to 200,000 clones, about 90% seen once. The sequences come from peripheral blood, collected on day 0 of AZD1222 vaccination. The receptor source for this set is an adult in good health. The CDR3 runs from the conserved cysteine through the conserved F or W. D genes are given only for firm matches. The size of a clone is reported for some rows only, either as once, few or many, or as a class for expanded clones.

TRBV5-1	TRBD2	few	TRBJ2-1	19	CASSSPGTSGRFSYNEQFF	TGCGCCAGCAGCTCCCCCGGGACTAGCGGGAGGTTTTCCTACAATGAGCAGTTCTTC
TRBV11-2	.	.	TRBJ2-7	13	CASSLRQAYEQYF	TGTGCCAGCAGCTTAAGGCAGGCCTACGAGCAGTACTTC
TRBV4-1	.	.	TRBJ1-1	15	CASSRGVFENGEAFF	TGCGCCAGCAGCCGCGGAGTGTTCGAGAACGGGGAAGCTTTCTTT
TRBV2	.	once	TRBJ1-6	13	CASSVQGRSPLHF	TGTGCCAGCAGTGTCCAGGGTCGATCACCCCTCCACTTT
TRBV7-2	.	.	TRBJ1-3	14	CASSFWVPPDTIYF	TGTGCCAGCAGCTTTTGGGTCCCCCCGGACACCATATATTTT
TRBV9	TRBD2	.	TRBJ2-7	15	CASSRTSGRGYEQYF	TGTGCCAGCAGCCGGACTAGCGGGAGGGGGTACGAGCAGTACTTC
TRBV3-1/TRBV3-2	.	.	TRBJ2-7	14	CASSHRSRLYEQYF	TGTGCCAGCAGCCATCGCAGCAGACTCTACGAGCAGTACTTC
TRBV5-4	TRBD1	.	TRBJ1-2	14	CASSYDRGLYGYTF	TGTGCCAGCAGCTACGACAGGGGGCTATATGGCTACACCTTC
TRBV1	.	.	TRBJ1-6	16	CTSSQDTKGVGSPLHF	TGCACCAGCAGCCAAGATACGAAGGGGGTAGGCTCACCCCTCCACTTT
TRBV15	.	medium-sized	TRBJ1-5	13	CATSPEGVQPQHF	TGTGCCACCAGCCCGGAAGGGGTTCAGCCCCAGCATTTT
TRBV11-3	TRBD2	.	TRBJ2-1	15	CASSLAGGLSNEQFF	TGTGCCAGCAGCTTAGCGGGAGGGCTCTCTAATGAGCAGTTCTTC
TRBV7-2	TRBD2	.	TRBJ2-7	16	CASSAAGTSGSYEQYF	TGTGCCAGCAGCGCGGCCGGGACTAGCGGGAGCTACGAGCAGTACTTC
TRBV5-6	.	.	TRBJ2-7	14	CASSSGGRNYEQYF	TGTGCCAGCAGCTCTGGTGGGCGAAACTACGAGCAGTACTTC
TRBV27	TRBD2	few	TRBJ2-4	13	CASRGLVGNIQYF	TGTGCCAGCAGGGGACTAGTCGGAAACATTCAGTACTTC
TRBV6-5	.	.	TRBJ1-1	13	CASSYTGGTEAFF	TGTGCCAGCAGTTACACGGGCGGGACTGAAGCTTTCTTT
TRBV5-1	TRBD1	.	TRBJ1-1	14	CASSLQGIGTEAFF	TGCGCCAGCAGCCTACAGGGGATAGGCACTGAAGCTTTCTTT
TRBV6-5	.	few	TRBJ1-1	13	CASRVDEDTEAFF	TGTGCCAGCAGAGTCGACGAAGACACTGAAGCTTTCTTT
TRBV5-3	TRBD1	.	TRBJ2-2	20	CARSLTPGQGASANTGELFF	TGTGCCAGAAGCTTGACCCCCGGACAGGGTGCTTCCGCGAACACCGGGGAGCTGTTTTTT
TRBV11-3	.	.	TRBJ2-1	11	CASSHYNEQFF	TGTGCCAGCAGCCATTACAATGAGCAGTTCTTC
TRBV18	.	.	TRBJ1-2	16	CASSPPVGPTGYGYTF	TGTGCCAGCTCACCCCCTGTGGGCCCCACCGGGTATGGCTACACCTTC
TRBV7-2	TRBD2	.	TRBJ2-2	19	CASSLELYILAGGTGELFF	TGTGCCAGCAGCTTAGAATTATATATCCTAGCGGGAGGCACCGGGGAGCTGTTTTTT
TRBV2	.	once	TRBJ1-1	15	CASRDNPTENTEAFF	TGTGCCAGCAGGGATAACCCAACAGAGAACACTGAAGCTTTCTTT
TRBV5-1	.	.	TRBJ2-7	14	CASSLGSATYEQYF	TGCGCCAGCAGCTTGGGTTCGGCCACCTACGAGCAGTACTTC
TRBV7-6	.	.	TRBJ1-4	20	CASSLIRLGTGRGINEKLFF	TGTGCCAGCAGCTTAATAAGGCTCGGTACTGGCCGCGGGATTAATGAAAAACTGTTTTTT
TRBV3-1/TRBV3-2	.	few	TRBJ2-7	15	CASSQASDGPYEQYF	TGTGCCAGCAGCCAAGCCTCTGACGGGCCCTACGAGCAGTACTTC
TRBV7-2	.	.	TRBJ1-1	15	CASSLNSALNTEAFF	TGTGCCAGCAGCTTAAATTCAGCACTGAACACTGAAGCTTTCTTT
TRBV9	.	.	TRBJ2-3	15	CASSLGTVSTDTQYF	TGTGCCAGCAGCCTTGGGACGGTGAGCACAGATACGCAGTATTTT
TRBV11-3	.	.	TRBJ2-1	16	CASSLGGISSYNEQFF	TGTGCCAGCAGCCTAGGGGGGATTAGCTCCTACAATGAGCAGTTCTTC
TRBV30	.	few	TRBJ1-2	14	CAWRRGRFNYGYTF	TGTGCCTGGAGAAGGGGCCGCTTCAACTATGGCTACACCTTC
TRBV7-7	TRBD2	.	TRBJ2-1	12	CASSLTGGEQFF	TGTGCCAGCAGCCTAACGGGAGGGGAGCAGTTCTTC
TRBV6-5	TRBD1	.	TRBJ2-7	14	CASSPPGQPYEQYF	TGTGCCAGCAGCCCACCGGGACAGCCCTACGAGCAGTACTTC
TRBV15	.	.	TRBJ1-3	15	CATSRELGAGNTIYF	TGTGCCACCAGCAGAGAACTTGGGGCCGGAAACACCATATATTTT
TRBV5-5	.	.	TRBJ1-1	14	CASSRVATRAEAFF	TGTGCCAGCAGCAGGGTGGCGACCAGAGCTGAAGCTTTCTTT
TRBV2	.	.	TRBJ2-1	13	CASGSRSYNEQFF	TGTGCCAGCGGGAGTCGTTCCTACAATGAGCAGTTCTTC
TRBV20-1	.	.	TRBJ1-2	14	CSASQGRGDYGYTF	TGCAGTGCTAGTCAAGGGCGGGGAGACTATGGCTACACCTTC
TRBV12-3/TRBV12-4	TRBD1	.	TRBJ2-7	13	CASSSDRAYEQYF	TGTGCCAGCAGTTCCGACAGGGCGTACGAGCAGTACTTC
TRBV5-1	.	.	TRBJ2-1	12	CASSLVGKEQFF	TGCGCCAGCAGCTTGGTAGGGAAGGAGCAGTTCTTC
TRBV5-6	.	.	TRBJ2-2	15	CASSLIGRNTGELFF	TGTGCCAGCAGCTTGATCGGCCGGAACACCGGGGAGCTGTTTTTT
TRBV5-1	.	.	TRBJ2-5	13	CASSLGGWETQYF	TGCGCCAGCAGCTTGGGAGGGTGGGAGACCCAGTACTTC
TRBV28	TRBD1	.	TRBJ2-7	15	CASTPAPAGGYEQYF	TGTGCCAGCACCCCCGCCCCCGCAGGGGGCTACGAGCAGTACTTC
TRBV2	.	.	TRBJ2-7	13	CASRSTWGNEQYF	TGTGCCAGCAGATCCACATGGGGTAACGAGCAGTACTTC
TRBV10-3	.	.	TRBJ2-3	14	CAISSGPLTDTQYF	TGTGCCATCAGCTCCGGGCCTCTCACAGATACGCAGTATTTT
TRBV7-2	.	once	TRBJ2-7	14	CASSLGGSRLEQYF	TGTGCCAGCAGCTTAGGCGGCAGCCGGTTGGAGCAGTACTTC
TRBV5-1	.	once	TRBJ2-2	15	CASSFQGPNTGELFF	TGCGCCAGCAGCTTTCAGGGTCCGAACACCGGGGAGCTGTTTTTT
TRBV5-1	TRBD1	.	TRBJ1-2	13	CASSPDRNYGYTF	TGCGCCAGCAGCCCGGACAGGAACTATGGCTACACCTTC
TRBV5-5	TRBD1	.	TRBJ1-5	16	CASSPWTGGFNQPQHF	TGTGCCAGCAGCCCCTGGACAGGGGGCTTCAATCAGCCCCAGCATTTT
TRBV28	TRBD2	few	TRBJ2-7	13	CASRRSGSYEQYF	TGTGCCAGCAGGAGGAGCGGGAGTTACGAGCAGTACTTC
TRBV12-5	.	.	TRBJ2-7	14	CASGWGDTRYEQYF	TGTGCTAGTGGTTGGGGGGATACTCGCTACGAGCAGTACTTC
TRBV6-5	.	.	TRBJ1-2	14	CASSYGGANYGYTF	TGTGCCAGCAGTTACGGAGGAGCTAACTATGGCTACACCTTC
TRBV5-1	TRBD1	.	TRBJ2-4	14	CASSSEQGAGIQYF	TGCGCCAGCAGCTCCGAACAGGGGGCAGGCATTCAGTACTTC
TRBV5-5	.	.	TRBJ1-2	12	CASSLETPGYTF	TGTGCCAGCAGCTTGGAGACCCCGGGCTACACCTTC